Listed here are 27 T cell receptor beta chains from one sample, sequenced in a study of blood T cell repertoires in COVID-19. Assay used: immunoSEQ multiplex PCR; TCRdb lists only in-frame clones, some missing. The repertoire has over 250,000 clones, about nine tenths of them found once; the top ten carry over 1.2%. Sequencing was carried out using peripheral blood. Receptors were obtained from a woman aged 40 to 49 who had recovered from COVID-19.

The chain combines TRBV3-1 (or the pseudogene TRBV3-2) with TRBJ1-4; weak D call: TRBD1 (5 bases). The V end lost 9 bases, the J end lost 9 bases, and 23 bases lay between the germline ends. The CDR3 is made up of 15 amino acids. In germline, CDR1 is LGHDT, CDR2 YNNKEL (reference sequence). CDR3 nucleotides: TGTGCCAGAAGACCACAGCCCCGGGGGAGGCAAAAACTGTTTTTT. Translation: CARRPQPRGRQKLFF.

CDR3 DNA: TGTGCCAGCAGGCCAGGGGCTAACTATGGCTACACCTTC. Its translation: CASRPGANYGYTF. The chain combines TRBV6-5 with TRBJ1-2; TRBD1 is a possible D gene (6 bases). Germline-derived CDR1 and CDR2 are MNHEY and SVGAGI. Trimming left V 6 bases short and J 0 bases short, with 8 bases between. CDR3 length equals 13 residues.

This chain links TRBV4-2 with TRBJ1-4; no reliable D call. This CDR3 has 15 amino acids. V dropped 0 bases and J dropped 8 bases, with 13 bases sitting between them. Germline V gene data show CDR1 as LGHNA and CDR2 as YNFKEQ. The CDR3 sequence is CASSQDAGRWEKLFF. CDR3 sequence (DNA): TGTGCCAGCAGCCAAGACGCGGGGAGGTGGGAAAAACTGTTTTTT.

The sample holds one count of this clone. V gene TRBV29-1 combines with J gene TRBJ1-1; D uncertain. Germline V gene lookup returns CDR1 SQVTM and CDR2 ANQGSEA. Trimming took off 3 bases at V and 2 bases at J, with 7 bases between the two ends. The CDR3 is 12 residues long. The CDR3 spells CSVDPVNTEAFF. The CDR3 DNA is TGCAGCGTTGACCCTGTAAACACTGAAGCTTTCTTT.

The chain combines TRBV3-1 (or the pseudogene TRBV3-2) with TRBJ1-1; TRBD1 agrees at 8 bases. Germline CDR1 is LGHDT and CDR2 is YNNKEL (reference sequence). The CDR3 runs to 15 residues. V shed 3 bases, J shed 1 base, and the junction held 4 bases outside the gene matches. For the CDR3, the DNA is TGTGCCAGCAGCCACCTCGGGACAGGGAACACTGAAGCTTTCTTT. This encodes CASSHLGTGNTEAFF.

J is TRBJ1-2 and V is TRBV21-1; the DNA was not used to check the table's D call, TRBD1. TRBV21-1 is an annotated pseudogene. This CDR3 spans 18 amino acids. CDR3 in DNA: TGTGCCAGCAGCAAGGCGATAGGGACAGGGGGAACTAACTATGGCTACACCTTC. Protein sequence: CASSKAIGTGGTNYGYTF.

The sample holds one count of this clone. The chain couples TRBV11-2 to TRBJ1-3; 8 bases fit TRBD1. The CDR3 runs 14 residues. J was trimmed by 4 bases and V by 5 bases; bases with no gene match: 4. The germline V gene encodes CDR1 SGHAT and CDR2 FQNNGV. The CDR3 DNA reads as TGTGCCAGCAGCCCGGGGACAGGAGGAAACACCATATATTTT. This translates into CASSPGTGGNTIYF.

The chain is built from TRBV18 and TRBJ1-4; possibly TRBD1 for D (5 bases). The germline V gene has CDR1 KGHSH and CDR2 LQKENI. The CDR3 loop spans 15 amino acids. The V end was cut by 0 bases, the J end by 7 bases, with 12 bases between. The CDR3 bases are TGTGCCAGCTCACCACCGGGGAGGAGGGGTGAAAAACTGTTTTTT. The encoded protein is CASSPPGRRGEKLFF.

CDR3 nucleotides: TGTGCCAGCAGTCTCTTAGCGAGTCTTTGGCAGCCCCAGCATTTT. Residues: CASSLLASLWQPQHF. The chain is built from TRBV7-2 and TRBJ1-5; no clear D. This CDR3 is built from 15 residues. Germline V gives CDR1 SGHTA, CDR2 FQGNSA. With 6 bases removed from V and 7 bases from J, the gap between germline ends came to 19 bases.

This chain joins TRBV29-1 and TRBJ1-2, with 11 positions matching TRBD1. J lost 2 bases, V lost 7 bases, and 3 bases had no gene match. The CDR3 has 13 residues. Germline V gene sequence: CDR1 SQVTM, CDR2 ANQGSEA. The CDR3 region is CSAGDRGNYGYTF. The CDR3, as DNA: TGCAGCGCGGGGGACAGGGGGAACTATGGCTACACCTTC.

This rearrangement joins TRBV29-1 to TRBJ1-2; D is possibly TRBD1 (6 bases). Germline V CDR1 and CDR2: SQVTM, ANQGSEA. There are 14 residues in the CDR3. V was clipped by 6 bases and J by 1 base, with 15 bases between them. CDR3 amino acids: CSVLTRGLNYGYTF. In nucleotides, the CDR3 is TGCAGCGTCCTAACGCGGGGGCTTAACTATGGCTACACCTTC.

For this clone: Other DNA sequences in this specimen translate into the identical CDR3. In nucleotides, the CDR3 is TGTGCCAGCAGCTTAAGGGGGGGGAACACTGAAGCTTTCTTT. Amino acids: CASSLRGGNTEAFF. This chain links TRBV5-4 with TRBJ1-1; possibly TRBD1 for D (6 bases). Germline V gives CDR1 SGHNT, CDR2 YYREEE (reference sequence). The length of the CDR3 is 14 residues. V was cut by 2 bases and J by 1 base, with 9 bases left in between. The full variable domain, completed using reference TRBV5-4 and TRBJ1-1, is ETGVTQSPTHLIKTRGQQVTLRCSSQSGHNTVSWYQQALGQGPQFIFQYYREEENGRGNFPPRFSGLQFPNYSSELNVNALELDDSALYLCASSLRGGNTEAFFGQGTRLTVV.

The chain employs TRBV20-1 and TRBJ2-3; 7 bases align to TRBD1. This CDR3 contains 12 residues. V shed 3 bases, J shed 14 bases, and the junction held 11 bases outside the gene matches. Looked up from germline, CDR1 is DFQATT and CDR2 is SNEGSKA (reference sequence). CDR3 sequence (DNA): TGCAGTGCTAGTGAAAACCGGGACAGAATGTATTTT. Its protein is CSASENRDRMYF.

The V call is TRBV14, the J call TRBJ2-3, with 12 bases that match TRBD2. CDR3 length: 15 amino acids. CDR1 and CDR2 (germline): SGHDN, FVKESK. J lost 9 bases, V lost 4 bases, and 8 bases had no gene match. The CDR3 sequence is CASSPRLAGAGTQYF. CDR3 coding DNA: TGTGCCAGCAGCCCCCGACTAGCGGGGGCAGGGACGCAGTATTTT.

The V gene is TRBV14, the J gene TRBJ1-4; 7 nucleotides align to TRBD1. Germline CDR1 and CDR2: SGHDN and FVKESK. The CDR3 sequence is 17 residues long. Losses at the gene ends were 0 bases for V and 3 bases for J; bases not matched to a gene: 7. CDR3 DNA: TGTGCCAGCAGCCAAGATCGGACCGGGACAGCTAATGAAAAACTGTTTTTT. It specifies CASSQDRTGTANEKLFF.

The rearrangement links TRBV7-8 to TRBJ2-1; 12 nucleotides align to TRBD1. The CDR3 runs 19 residues. Trimming took 4 bases from V and 3 from J; bases not matched to a gene: 13. Germline V CDR1 and CDR2: SGHVS, FQNEAQ. The DNA for the CDR3 is TGTGCCAGCAGCTCCGGGGGGACAGGGGGCTTCGATGGCTACAATGAGCAGTTCTTC. Translating it yields CASSSGGTGGFDGYNEQFF. Based on the CDR3 plus reference TRBV7-8 and TRBJ2-1, the full variable domain is GAGVSQSPRYKVAKRGQDVALRCDPISGHVSLFWYQQALGQGPEFLTYFQNEAQLDKSGLPSDRFFAERPEGSVSTLKIQRTQQEDSAVYLCASSSGGTGGFDGYNEQFFGPGTRLTVL.

V usage is TRBV11-1 and J usage is TRBJ1-4; D unresolved. V gave up 5 bases and J gave up 8 bases, with 9 bases separating them. The CDR3 totals 12 residues. CDR1 and CDR2 (germline): SGHAT, FQDESV (reference sequence). This CDR3 reads CASSTLGEKLFF. DNA of the CDR3: TGTGCCAGCAGCACCCTGGGCGAAAAACTGTTTTTT. Full variable domain (missing parts from reference TRBV11-1 and TRBJ1-4): EAEVAQSPRYKITEKSQAVAFWCDPISGHATLYWYRQILGQGPELLVQFQDESVVDDSQLPKDRFSAERLKGVDSTLKIQPAELGDSAMYLCASSTLGEKLFFGSGTQLSVL.

The J gene is TRBJ2-7, the V gene TRBV27; perhaps TRBD1 as D (7 bases). Germline CDR1 MNHEY, CDR2 SMNVEV (reference sequence). This CDR3 has 16 residues. The V and J ends lost 5 bases and 3 bases respectively, with 20 bases between them. Here the CDR3 reads CASSPSAGQTFYEQYF. In nucleotides, the CDR3 is TGTGCCAGCAGTCCCTCTGCGGGACAGACCTTCTACGAGCAGTACTTC.

The genes are TRBV11-1 and TRBJ2-2; possibly TRBD2 for D (6 bases). This CDR3 has 16 amino acids. V was clipped by 6 bases and J by 5 bases, with 19 bases between them. The germline V gene encodes CDR1 SGHAT and CDR2 FQDESV (reference sequence). The CDR3 DNA reads as TGTGCCAGCAGACCCACTAGGGCGGGGTTAACCGGGGAGCTGTTTTTT. It yields the protein CASRPTRAGLTGELFF. Full variable domain (remainder filled in from reference TRBV11-1 and TRBJ2-2): EAEVAQSPRYKITEKSQAVAFWCDPISGHATLYWYRQILGQGPELLVQFQDESVVDDSQLPKDRFSAERLKGVDSTLKIQPAELGDSAMYLCASRPTRAGLTGELFFGEGSRLTVL.

The chain combines TRBV5-1 with TRBJ2-2, with 8 bases lining up with TRBD2. V lost 1 base, J lost 1 base, and 3 bases stayed unmatched. CDR1 SGHRS and CDR2 YFSETQ come from the germline V gene. There are 16 residues in the CDR3. The CDR3 DNA sequence: TGCGCCAGCAGCTTGTGGGGACTAGGGAACACCGGGGAGCTGTTTTTT. It yields the protein CASSLWGLGNTGELFF.

The J gene is TRBJ1-6, the V gene TRBV6-5; tentatively, D is TRBD1 (5 bases). Trimming left V 5 bases short and J 7 bases short, with 12 bases between. The germline V gene has CDR1 MNHEY and CDR2 SVGAGI. CDR3 length: 14 residues. In DNA form, the CDR3 reads TGTGCCAGCAGTCAGGGTTTGTGGAATTCACCCCTCCACTTT. Its protein is CASSQGLWNSPLHF.

V and J are TRBV21-1 and TRBJ1-2; no check of the table's D call, TRBD1, against the DNA was made. TRBV21-1 is annotated as a pseudogene. The CDR3 length is 10 residues. CDR3 amino acids: CASQYYGYTF. DNA of the CDR3: TGTGCCAGCCAGTACTATGGCTACACCTTC.

This clone has only a few counts. The rearrangement links TRBV10-1 to TRBJ2-2, with TRBD1 identical over 8 bases. The germline V gene encodes CDR1 WNHNN and CDR2 SYGVQD (reference sequence). V dropped 2 bases and J dropped 9; count of bases not matched to a gene: 8. The CDR3 consists of 15 residues. The CDR3 reads CASSEPRDRHRELFF. The CDR3 region has the DNA TGCGCCAGCAGTGAGCCCCGGGACAGGCACCGGGAGCTGTTTTTT.

The J gene is TRBJ1-4, the V gene TRBV11-2, with 8 bases that match TRBD1. J gave up 6 bases and V 8 bases, and 5 bases lay outside the gene matches. The germline V gene encodes CDR1 SGHAT and CDR2 FQNNGV. The length of the CDR3 is 13 residues. CDR3 residues: CASSDRADEKLFF. CDR3 nucleotide sequence: TGTGCCAGCTCGGACAGGGCCGATGAAAAACTGTTTTTT.

This chain uses TRBV4-3 with TRBJ2-3, with D possibly matching TRBD2 (6 bases). Germline loops: CDR1 LGHNA, CDR2 YSLEER. This CDR3 contains 16 residues. V was trimmed by 4 bases and J by 6 bases, leaving 20 bases between them. CDR3 loop: CASSPTGTQLSDTQYF. The CDR3 bases are TGCGCCAGCAGCCCGACCGGGACTCAACTATCGGATACGCAGTATTTT.

V and J are TRBV11-2 and TRBJ2-7, with 7 bases matching TRBD1. Germline V gene data show CDR1 as SGHAT and CDR2 as FQNNGV. The ends lost 4 bases at V and 0 bases at J; junction bases unmatched: 6. This CDR3 is built from 15 residues. The CDR3, as DNA: TGTGCCAGCAGCTCCGGGACAGTGGACTCCTACGAGCAGTACTTC. Encoded protein: CASSSGTVDSYEQYF.

This chain connects TRBV10-3 to TRBJ2-7; no reliable D call. Germline CDR1 is ENHRY and CDR2 is SYGVKD. This CDR3 is 14 amino acids long. V was shortened by 3 bases and J by 1 base, with 10 bases between the two germline ends. The CDR3 loop reads CAISERTGSYEQYF. The CDR3 coding sequence is TGTGCCATCAGTGAACGTACCGGGTCCTACGAGCAGTACTTC.